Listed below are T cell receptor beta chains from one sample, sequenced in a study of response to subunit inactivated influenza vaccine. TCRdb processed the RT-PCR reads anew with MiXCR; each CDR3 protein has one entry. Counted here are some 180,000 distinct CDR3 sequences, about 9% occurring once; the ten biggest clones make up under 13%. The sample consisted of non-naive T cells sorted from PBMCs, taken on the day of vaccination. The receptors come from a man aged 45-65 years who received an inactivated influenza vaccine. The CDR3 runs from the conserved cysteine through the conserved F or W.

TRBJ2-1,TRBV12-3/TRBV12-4,CASSLGLAGRGEQFF
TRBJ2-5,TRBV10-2,CASKNRVQETQYF
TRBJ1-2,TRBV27,CASSFRGYKGYTF
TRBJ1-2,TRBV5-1,CASSTGTGGNPYGYTF
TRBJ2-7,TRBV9,CASSVGRGSGYEQYF
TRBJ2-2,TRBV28,CASSLSSGWGTGELFF
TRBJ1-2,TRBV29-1,CSVVPRTAPLNYGYTF
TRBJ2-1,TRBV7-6,CASSLGQGSNNEQFF
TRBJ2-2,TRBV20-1,CSARDLTGQNTGELFF
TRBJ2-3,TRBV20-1,CSARQQGSVTDTQYF
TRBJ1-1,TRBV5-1,CASSLVYVNTEAFF
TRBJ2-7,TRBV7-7,CASSPSPGQGGEQYF
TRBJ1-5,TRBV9,CASSPGDSNQPQHF
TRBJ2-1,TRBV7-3,CASSLIASYNEQFF
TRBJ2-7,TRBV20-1,CSAALHEVRQYF
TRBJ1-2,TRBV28,CASSSDDGYTF
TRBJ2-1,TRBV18,CASSLPLSGGSGEQFF
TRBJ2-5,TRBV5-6,CASSLAPLQETQYF
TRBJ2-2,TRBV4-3,CASSQVGQGFSGELFF
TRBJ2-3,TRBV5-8,CASSLASGSDTQYF
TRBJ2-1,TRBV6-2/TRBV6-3,CASRPSGARRFF
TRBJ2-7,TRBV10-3,CATMDGTYEQYF
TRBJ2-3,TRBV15,CATADRLALASTDTQYF
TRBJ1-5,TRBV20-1,CSAKTTGSSNQPQHF
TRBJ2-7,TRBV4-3,CASSQALAGHYEQYF
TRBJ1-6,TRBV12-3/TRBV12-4,CASSSGSSSYNSPLHF
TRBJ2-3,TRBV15,CATSITGDTDTQYF
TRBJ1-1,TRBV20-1,CSAFQPPANAEAFF
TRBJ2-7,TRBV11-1,CASSYGQGDTYEQYF
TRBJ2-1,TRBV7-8,CASRRGSQGRQFF
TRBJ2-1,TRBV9,CASSVAVGWSPNEQFF
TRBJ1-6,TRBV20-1,CSAASGQSHNSPLHF
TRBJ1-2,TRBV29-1,CSVEVGYTF
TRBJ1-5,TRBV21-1,CASSKLNRANQPQHF
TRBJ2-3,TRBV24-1,CATSVSGTTDTQYF
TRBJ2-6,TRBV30,CAWSSLRRAGRAGANVLTF
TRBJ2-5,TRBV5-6,CASTTGIETQYF
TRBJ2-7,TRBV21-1,CASSKGGGVAGAYEQYF
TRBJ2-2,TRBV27,CASSPNGGELFF
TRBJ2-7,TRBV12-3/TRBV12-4,CASSYSLVIYEQYF
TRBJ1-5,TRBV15,CATSSDQGRNQPQHF
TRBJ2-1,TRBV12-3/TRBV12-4,CASSLSSGRIDEQFF
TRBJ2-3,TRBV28,CASSSPGTGGGDTQYF
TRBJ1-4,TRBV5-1,CASSRQLQAANEKLFF
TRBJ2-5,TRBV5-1,CASSLALAGETQYF